This TCR beta chain was identified during a study of T cell responses to AZD1222 COVID-19 vaccine. Regarding the study as a whole: There were mostly white British donors and more females than males, and clonal diversity was possibly underestimated. The study sampled repertoires only after the peak T cell response.

Concerning this clone: Its matching antigen is unknown.

There are 16 residues in the CDR3. Germline lookup yields CDR1 MNHEY and CDR2 SMNVEV (reference sequence). The ends lost 5 bases at V and 5 bases at J; junction bases unmatched: 14. Only in-frame clones appear in the TCRdb table, and some are missing; sequencing was by immunoSEQ multiplex PCR. The sample holds 150,000 to 200,000 clones, 90% seen once. This rearrangement joins TRBV27 to TRBJ1-1; 7 bases are shared with TRBD1. Sequenced here: peripheral blood, sampled on day 0 of AZD1222 vaccination. The TCR originated in an adult in good health. CDR3 protein: CASSLGRQSGQTEAFF. The CDR3 nucleotides read TGTGCCAGCAGTCTAGGGAGACAATCGGGACAGACTGAAGCTTTCTTT.